The present T cell receptor (beta chain) was sequenced within a study of shared clonotypes between healthy human individuals. Everyone who donated was a Caucasian adult who lived in Nashville, Tennessee. A note on this clone: Its specificity is not known. Other DNA sequences in this sample translate to the same CDR3.

The CDR3 has 12 residues. The ends were cut back, 0 bases at V and 7 bases at J, with 10 bases in the middle. The germline V gene encodes CDR1 GTSNPN and CDR2 SVGIG (reference sequence). Only in-frame clones appear in the TCRdb table, and some are missing; sequencing was by immunoSEQ multiplex PCR. The sample lists around 1.1 million clones, 60% to 85% occurring once. Study-level points and caveats: Blood was the only sampled material, and tissue repertoires likely differ. Non-shared clonotypes had lower generation probabilities than those shared by all four donors. Larger estimated richness was generally recorded for naive subsets relative to memory subsets.

The sequencing input was memory CD4+ T cells from PBMCs. Subset described: CD45RA-negative fraction. The receptor's source is a young man in good health. Some clones in this sample may be carry-over from other donors' samples. The J gene is TRBJ2-7, the V gene TRBV30; possible D gene TRBD2, 7 bases. The CDR3 sequence: CAWSVGGREQYF. The CDR3 DNA is TGTGCCTGGAGTGTCGGGGGGCGGGAGCAGTACTTC.